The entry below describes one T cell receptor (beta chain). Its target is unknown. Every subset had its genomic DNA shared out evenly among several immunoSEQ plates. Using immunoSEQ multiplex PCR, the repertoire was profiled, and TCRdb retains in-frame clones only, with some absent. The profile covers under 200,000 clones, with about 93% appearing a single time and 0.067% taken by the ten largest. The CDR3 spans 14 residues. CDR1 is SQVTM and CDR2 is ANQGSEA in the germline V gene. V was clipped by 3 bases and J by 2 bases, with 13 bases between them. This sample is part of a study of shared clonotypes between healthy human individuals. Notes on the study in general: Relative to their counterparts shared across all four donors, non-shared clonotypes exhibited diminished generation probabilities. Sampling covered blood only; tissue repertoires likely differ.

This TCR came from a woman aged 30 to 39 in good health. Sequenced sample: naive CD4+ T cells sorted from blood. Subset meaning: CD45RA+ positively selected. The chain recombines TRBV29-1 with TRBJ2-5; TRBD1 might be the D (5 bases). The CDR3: CSVEYRSVQETQYF. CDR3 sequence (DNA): TGCAGCGTTGAGTACAGGAGCGTACAAGAGACCCAGTACTTC. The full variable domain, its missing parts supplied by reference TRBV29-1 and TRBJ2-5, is SAVISQKPSRDICQRGTSLTIQCQVDSQVTMMFWYRQQPGQSLTLIATANQGSEATYESGFVIDKFPISRPNLTFSTLTVSNMSPEDSSIYLCSVEYRSVQETQYFGPGTRLLVL.